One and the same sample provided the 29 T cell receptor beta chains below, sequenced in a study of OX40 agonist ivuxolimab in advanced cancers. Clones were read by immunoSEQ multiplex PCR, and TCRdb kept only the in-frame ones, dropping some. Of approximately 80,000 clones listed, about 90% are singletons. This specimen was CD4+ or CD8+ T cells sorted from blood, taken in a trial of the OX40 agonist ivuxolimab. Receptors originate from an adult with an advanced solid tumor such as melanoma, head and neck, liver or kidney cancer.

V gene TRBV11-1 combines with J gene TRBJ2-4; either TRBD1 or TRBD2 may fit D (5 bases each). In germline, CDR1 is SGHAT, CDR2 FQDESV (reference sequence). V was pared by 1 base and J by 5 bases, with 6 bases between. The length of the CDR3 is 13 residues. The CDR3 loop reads CASSLVGENIQYF. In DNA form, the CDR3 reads TGTGCCAGCAGCTTAGTGGGGGAAAACATTCAGTACTTC.

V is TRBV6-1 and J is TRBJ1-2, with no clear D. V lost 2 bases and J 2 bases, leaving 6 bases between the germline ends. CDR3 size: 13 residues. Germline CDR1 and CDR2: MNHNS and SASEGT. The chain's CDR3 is CASSEWGNYGYTF. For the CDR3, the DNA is TGTGCCAGCAGTGAATGGGGAAACTATGGCTACACCTTC.

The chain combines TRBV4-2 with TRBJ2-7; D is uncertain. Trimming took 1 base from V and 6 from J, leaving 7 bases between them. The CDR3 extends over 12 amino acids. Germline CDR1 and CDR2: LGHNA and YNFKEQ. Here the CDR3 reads CASSQGVFEQYF. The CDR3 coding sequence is TGTGCCAGCAGCCAAGGGGTTTTCGAGCAGTACTTC.

CDR3 residues: CAWSPQGGHKENTEAFF. CDR3 nucleotides: TGTGCCTGGAGTCCCCAGGGAGGGCATAAAGAAAACACTGAAGCTTTCTTT. The gene calls are TRBV30 and TRBJ1-1; D possibly corresponds to TRBD1 (5 bases). V shed 2 bases and J shed 2 bases, with 21 bases lying between them. There are 17 residues in the CDR3. Germline loops: CDR1 GTSNPN, CDR2 SVGIG (reference sequence). Together with reference TRBV30 and TRBJ1-1, the CDR3 gives the full variable domain: SQTIHQWPATLVQPVGSPLSLECTVEGTSNPNLYWYRQAAGRGLQLLFYSVGIGQISSEVPQNLSASRPQDRQFILSSKKLLLSDSGFYLCAWSPQGGHKENTEAFFGQGTRLTVV.

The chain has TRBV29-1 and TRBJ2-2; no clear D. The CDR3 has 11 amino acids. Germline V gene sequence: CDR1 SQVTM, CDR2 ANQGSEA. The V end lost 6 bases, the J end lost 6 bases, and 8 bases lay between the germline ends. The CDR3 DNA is TGCAGCGTCGGGTGGTCCGGGGAGCTGTTTTTT. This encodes CSVGWSGELFF.

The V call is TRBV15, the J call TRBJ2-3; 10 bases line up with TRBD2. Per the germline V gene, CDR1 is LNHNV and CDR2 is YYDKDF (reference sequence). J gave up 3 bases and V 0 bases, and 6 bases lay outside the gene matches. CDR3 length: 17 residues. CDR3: CATSREPGTSATDTQYF. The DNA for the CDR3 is TGTGCCACCAGCAGAGAGCCCGGGACTAGCGCTACAGATACGCAGTATTTT.

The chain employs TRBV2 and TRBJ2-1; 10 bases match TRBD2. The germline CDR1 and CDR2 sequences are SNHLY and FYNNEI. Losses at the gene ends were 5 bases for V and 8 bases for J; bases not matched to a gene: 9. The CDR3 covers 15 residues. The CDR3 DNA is TGTGCCAGCAGTTCTAGCGGGGGTTGGGGCGATGAGCAGTTCTTC. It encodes CASSSSGGWGDEQFF.

The CDR3 reads CASRAGTGHEKLFF. CDR3 DNA: TGTGCCAGCAGGGCCGGGACAGGGCATGAAAAACTGTTTTTT. The V gene is TRBV6-5, the J gene TRBJ1-4, with 9 bases matching TRBD1. V was pared by 6 bases and J by 6 bases, with 5 bases of the junction left unmatched. Per the germline V gene, CDR1 is MNHEY and CDR2 is SVGAGI. The CDR3 totals 14 residues.

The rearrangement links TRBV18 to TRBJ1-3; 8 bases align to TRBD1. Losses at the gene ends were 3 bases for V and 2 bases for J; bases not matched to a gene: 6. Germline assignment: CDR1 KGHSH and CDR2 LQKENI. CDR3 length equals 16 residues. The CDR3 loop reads CASSPSGGRPGNTIYF. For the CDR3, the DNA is TGTGCCAGCTCACCCTCAGGGGGCCGACCTGGAAACACCATATATTTT.

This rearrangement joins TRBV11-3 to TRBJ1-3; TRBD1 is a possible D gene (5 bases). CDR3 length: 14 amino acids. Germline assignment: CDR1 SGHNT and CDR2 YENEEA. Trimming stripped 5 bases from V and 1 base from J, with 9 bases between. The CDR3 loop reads CASSIRVSGNTIYF. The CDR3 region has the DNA TGTGCCAGCAGCATCAGGGTATCTGGAAACACCATATATTTT.

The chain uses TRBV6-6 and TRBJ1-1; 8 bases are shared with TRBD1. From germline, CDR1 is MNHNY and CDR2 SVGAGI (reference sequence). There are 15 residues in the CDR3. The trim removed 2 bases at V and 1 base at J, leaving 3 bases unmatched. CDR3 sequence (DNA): TGTGCCAGCAGTTACCTAACAGGGGGGAACACTGAAGCTTTCTTT. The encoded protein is CASSYLTGGNTEAFF.

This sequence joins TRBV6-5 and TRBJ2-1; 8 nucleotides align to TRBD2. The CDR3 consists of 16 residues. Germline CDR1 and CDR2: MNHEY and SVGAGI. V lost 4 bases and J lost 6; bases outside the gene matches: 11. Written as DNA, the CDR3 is TGTGCCAGCAGTTCCCCAGCGGGGGTAGGGAGCAATGAGCAGTTCTTC. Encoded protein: CASSSPAGVGSNEQFF.

CDR3 sequence: CASSYSTAEAFF. The CDR3 DNA reads as TGTGCCAGCAGTTACTCAACCGCTGAAGCTTTCTTT. The V gene is TRBV6-5, the J gene TRBJ1-1; D call uncertain. Germline-derived CDR1 and CDR2 are MNHEY and SVGAGI. With 0 bases removed from V and 6 bases from J, the gap between germline ends came to 5 bases. CDR3 length: 12 amino acids.

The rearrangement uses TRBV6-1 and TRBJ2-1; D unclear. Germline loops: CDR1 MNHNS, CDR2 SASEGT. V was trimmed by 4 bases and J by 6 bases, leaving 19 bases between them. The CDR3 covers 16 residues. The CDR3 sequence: CASSVIGVVFANEQFF. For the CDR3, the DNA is TGTGCCAGCAGTGTGATTGGTGTTGTGTTCGCCAATGAGCAGTTCTTC.

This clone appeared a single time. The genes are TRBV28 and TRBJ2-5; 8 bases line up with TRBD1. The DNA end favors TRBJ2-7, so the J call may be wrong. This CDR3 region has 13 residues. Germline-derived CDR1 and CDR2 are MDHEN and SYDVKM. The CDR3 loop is CASSLRDRYEQYF. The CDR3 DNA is TGTGCCAGCAGCCTCCGGGACAGGTACGAGCAGTACTTC.

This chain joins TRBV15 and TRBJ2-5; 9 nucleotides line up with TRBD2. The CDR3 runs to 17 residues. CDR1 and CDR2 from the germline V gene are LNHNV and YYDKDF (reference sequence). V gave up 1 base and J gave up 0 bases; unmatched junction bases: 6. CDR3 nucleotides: TGTGCCACCAGCAGAGTGGAGCTAGCGGGGTACCAAGAGACCCAGTACTTC. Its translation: CATSRVELAGYQETQYF.

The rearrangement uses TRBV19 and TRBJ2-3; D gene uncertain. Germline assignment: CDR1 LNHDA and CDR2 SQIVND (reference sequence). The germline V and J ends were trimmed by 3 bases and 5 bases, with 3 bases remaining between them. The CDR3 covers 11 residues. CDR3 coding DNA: TGTGCCAGTAGTATGGGAGATACGCAGTATTTT. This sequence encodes CASSMGDTQYF.

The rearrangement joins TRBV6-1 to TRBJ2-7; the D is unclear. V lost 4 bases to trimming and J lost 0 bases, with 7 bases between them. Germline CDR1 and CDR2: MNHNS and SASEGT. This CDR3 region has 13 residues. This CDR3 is CASSVGLSYEQYF. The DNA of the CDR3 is TGTGCCAGCAGTGTAGGCCTCTCCTACGAGCAGTACTTC.

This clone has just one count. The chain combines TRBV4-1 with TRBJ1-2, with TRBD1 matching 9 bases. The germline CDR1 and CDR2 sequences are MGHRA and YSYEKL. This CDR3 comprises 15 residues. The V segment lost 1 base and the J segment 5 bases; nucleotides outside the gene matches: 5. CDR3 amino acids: CASSQVGTGHYGYTF. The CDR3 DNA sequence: TGCGCCAGCAGCCAAGTTGGGACAGGGCATTATGGCTACACCTTC.

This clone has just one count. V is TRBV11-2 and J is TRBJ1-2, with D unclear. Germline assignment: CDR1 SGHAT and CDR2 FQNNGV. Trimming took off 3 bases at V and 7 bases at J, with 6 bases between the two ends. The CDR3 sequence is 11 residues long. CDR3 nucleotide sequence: TGTGCCAGCAGCTTCCGGGGTGGCTACACCTTC. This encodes CASSFRGGYTF.

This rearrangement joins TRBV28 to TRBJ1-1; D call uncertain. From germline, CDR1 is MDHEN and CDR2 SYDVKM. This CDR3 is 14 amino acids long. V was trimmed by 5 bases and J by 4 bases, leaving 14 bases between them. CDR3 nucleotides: TGTGCCAGCAGTCCGGGCAATCCCAGCACTGAAGCTTTCTTT. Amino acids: CASSPGNPSTEAFF.

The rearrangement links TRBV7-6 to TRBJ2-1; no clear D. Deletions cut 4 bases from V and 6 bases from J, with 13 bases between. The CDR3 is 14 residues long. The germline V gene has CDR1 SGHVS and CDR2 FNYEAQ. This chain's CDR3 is CASSYRASGNEQFF. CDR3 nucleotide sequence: TGTGCCAGCAGCTACCGGGCCTCGGGCAATGAGCAGTTCTTC.

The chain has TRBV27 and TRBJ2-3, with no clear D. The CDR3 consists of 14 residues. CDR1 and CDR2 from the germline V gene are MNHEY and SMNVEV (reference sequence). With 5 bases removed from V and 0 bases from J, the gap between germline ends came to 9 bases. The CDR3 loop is CASSPRSSTDTQYF. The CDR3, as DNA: TGTGCCAGCAGTCCGAGATCTAGCACAGATACGCAGTATTTT.

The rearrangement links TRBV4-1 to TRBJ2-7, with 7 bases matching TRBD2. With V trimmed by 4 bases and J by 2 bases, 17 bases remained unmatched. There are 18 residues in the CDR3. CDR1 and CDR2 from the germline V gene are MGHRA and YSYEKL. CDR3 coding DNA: TGCGCCAGCAGCCCTGGGGCCCTAGCGGTCGGTTATGCCTACGAGCAGTACGTC. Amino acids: CASSPGALAVGYAYEQYV.

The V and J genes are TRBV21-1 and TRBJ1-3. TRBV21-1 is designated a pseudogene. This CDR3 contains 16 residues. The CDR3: CASSNREGTSGNTIYF. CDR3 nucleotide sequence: TGTGCCAGCAGCAATCGAGAGGGTACCTCTGGAAACACCATATATTTT.

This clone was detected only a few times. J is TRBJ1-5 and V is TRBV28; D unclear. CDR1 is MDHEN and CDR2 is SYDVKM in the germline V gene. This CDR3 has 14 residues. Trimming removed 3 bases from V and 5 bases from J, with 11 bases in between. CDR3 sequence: CASSLVERYQPQHF. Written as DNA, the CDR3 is TGTGCCAGCAGTTTGGTCGAACGATATCAGCCCCAGCATTTT.

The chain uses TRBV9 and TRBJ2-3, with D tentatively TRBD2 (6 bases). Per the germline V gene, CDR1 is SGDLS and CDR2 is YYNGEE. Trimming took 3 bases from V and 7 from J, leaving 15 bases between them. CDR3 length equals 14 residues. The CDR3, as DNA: TGTGCCAGCAGCGGGCAAGCAGCGGGTCATACGCAGTATTTT. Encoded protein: CASSGQAAGHTQYF. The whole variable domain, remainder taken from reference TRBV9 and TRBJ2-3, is DSGVTQTPKHLITATGQRVTLRCSPRSGDLSVYWYQQSLDQGLQFLIQYYNGEERAKGNILERFSAQQFPDLHSELNLSSLELGDSALYFCASSGQAAGHTQYFGPGTRLTVL.

The chain's CDR3 is CASTNLEAAKPQHF. CDR3 DNA sequence: TGTGCCAGCACCAACCTGGAGGCAGCGAAGCCCCAGCATTTT. The chain has TRBV6-1 and TRBJ1-5; D is uncertain. Germline V gene sequence: CDR1 MNHNS, CDR2 SASEGT. V was cut by 7 bases and J by 8 bases, with 18 bases left in between. The CDR3 is made up of 14 amino acids.

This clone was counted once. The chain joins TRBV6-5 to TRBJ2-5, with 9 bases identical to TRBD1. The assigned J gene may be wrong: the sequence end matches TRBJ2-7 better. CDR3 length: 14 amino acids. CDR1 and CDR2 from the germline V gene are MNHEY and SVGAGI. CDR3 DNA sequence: TGTGCCAGCAGTTATGGACAGGGGCTGTACGAGCAGTACTTC. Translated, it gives CASSYGQGLYEQYF.